A selection of T cell receptor beta chains follows, all from one sample in a study of early T cells in non-severe SARS-CoV-2 infection. From the 5' RACE reads, TCRdb called clonotypes with MiXCR, one entry per CDR3 protein. The repertoire has some 45,000 distinct CDR3 sequences, less than 10% of them found once; the top ten carry 5% to 6.5%. The sample in question was whole blood, obtained at baseline. Source of these receptors: an adult who was a healthcare worker with PCR-confirmed SARS-CoV-2 infection or an uninfected control (not recorded which). Both conserved end residues are part of each CDR3. D genes are given only for firm matches. Expanded clones are given a class, and other clones once, few, many or no size at all.

d_gene	j_gene	v_gene	abundance	CDR3aa	CDR3nt
-	TRBJ1-2	TRBV6-6	-	CASTGFPNYGYTF	TGTGCCAGCACCGGATTTCCTAACTATGGCTACACCTTC
-	TRBJ1-5	TRBV11-2	many	CASSLDGQGIQPQHF	TGTGCCAGCAGCTTAGACGGGCAGGGGATTCAGCCCCAGCATTTT
TRBD1	TRBJ1-4	TRBV7-6	few	CASSLTPGTGDEKLFF	TGTGCCAGCAGCTTGACCCCCGGGACAGGGGATGAAAAACTGTTTTTT
TRBD2	TRBJ2-1	TRBV6-1	-	CASKELAGLEQFF	TGTGCCAGCAAGGAACTAGCGGGGCTTGAGCAGTTCTTC
TRBD2	TRBJ2-1	TRBV14	many	CASSQLAGLGSYNEQFF	TGTGCCAGCAGCCAACTAGCGGGGCTGGGCTCCTACAATGAGCAGTTCTTC
-	TRBJ2-7	TRBV11-2	-	CASSLGYLGGSHYEQYF	TGTGCCAGCAGCTTAGGTTATTTGGGCGGCAGTCACTACGAGCAGTACTTC
TRBD1	TRBJ1-1	TRBV28	many	CASSHDNRGDTEAFF	TGTGCCAGCAGCCATGATAACAGGGGAGACACTGAAGCTTTCTTT
-	TRBJ1-1	TRBV7-9	-	CASSLAQRENTEAFF	TGTGCCAGCAGCTTAGCGCAGCGGGAGAACACTGAAGCTTTCTTT
-	TRBJ1-2	TRBV28	many	CASRSQGGGYTF	TGTGCCAGCAGATCACAGGGAGGTGGCTACACCTTC
-	TRBJ1-3	TRBV7-2	-	CASSPWTAPGNTIYF	TGTGCCAGCAGCCCATGGACGGCGCCGGGAAACACCATATATTTT
-	TRBJ1-1	TRBV10-1	-	CANPSFANAEAFF	TGCGCCAACCCATCCTTCGCGAACGCTGAAGCTTTCTTT
-	TRBJ2-1	TRBV10-3	many	CAISWATAYNEQFF	TGTGCCATCTCTTGGGCCACAGCTTACAATGAGCAGTTCTTC
-	TRBJ2-3	TRBV7-2	-	CASSFWGPTDTQYF	TGTGCCAGCAGCTTTTGGGGGCCCACAGATACGCAGTATTTT
TRBD2	TRBJ2-3	TRBV20-1	many	CSAGHGLATQYF	TGCAGTGCAGGACACGGACTAGCAACGCAGTATTTT
-	TRBJ1-5	TRBV28	few	CASSSTADSNQPQHF	TGTGCCAGCAGTTCGACTGCTGATAGCAATCAGCCCCAGCATTTT
-	TRBJ1-2	TRBV7-2	many	CASSPVGRIYGYTF	TGTGCCAGCAGCCCTGTCGGCCGAATCTATGGCTACACCTTC
-	TRBJ1-5	TRBV7-8	many	CASSLAGLVTNQPQHF	TGTGCCAGCAGCTTAGCGGGCCTCGTGACGAATCAGCCCCAGCATTTT
TRBD2	TRBJ2-2	TRBV29-1	-	CSVAGTRGTGELFF	TGCAGCGTAGCCGGGACTAGAGGAACCGGGGAGCTGTTTTTT
-	TRBJ2-3	TRBV5-4	few	CASTRLDTDTQYF	TGTGCCAGCACCAGACTAGACACAGATACGCAGTATTTT
TRBD1	TRBJ2-3	TRBV12-5	-	CASGRQGSTDTQYF	TGTGCTAGTGGGAGACAGGGTTCGACAGATACGCAGTATTTT
TRBD2	TRBJ2-1	TRBV6-5	few	CASSIREGNEQFF	TGTGCCAGCAGTATCAGGGAGGGAAATGAGCAGTTCTTC
TRBD2	TRBJ2-1	TRBV9	few	CTSSVAVLAGDEQFF	TGTACCAGCAGCGTAGCTGTACTAGCGGGGGATGAGCAGTTCTTC
-	TRBJ1-1	TRBV20-1	many	CSARDPGDPPERAEAFF	TGCAGTGCTAGAGATCCGGGGGACCCGCCTGAGAGGGCTGAAGCTTTCTTT
-	TRBJ1-2	TRBV28	many	CASSLQGQGYTF	TGTGCCAGCAGTTTACAGGGCCAAGGCTACACCTTC
-	TRBJ2-2	TRBV11-2	many	CASSPRRDLLRGELFF	TGTGCCAGCAGCCCTAGAAGGGACCTTCTCCGGGGGGAGCTGTTTTTT
-	TRBJ1-5	TRBV19	few	CASSIWGDNQPQHF	TGTGCCAGTAGTATCTGGGGTGACAATCAGCCCCAGCATTTT
TRBD1	TRBJ1-2	TRBV4-1	-	CASSRLTGDYGYTF	TGCGCCAGCAGCCGCCTGACAGGGGACTATGGCTACACCTTC
-	TRBJ2-5	TRBV2	-	CASSVAWGAQETQYF	TGTGCCAGCAGCGTCGCTTGGGGTGCCCAAGAGACCCAGTACTTC
-	TRBJ1-6	TRBV6-6	few	CATRRLNSPLHF	TGTGCCACCCGGCGTCTCAATTCACCCCTCCACTTT
-	TRBJ1-5	TRBV12-3/TRBV12-4	few	CASSAGSNQPQHF	TGTGCCAGCAGCGCAGGAAGCAATCAGCCCCAGCATTTT
-	TRBJ2-3	TRBV4-1	-	CASSPSPVDTQYF	TGCGCCAGCAGCCCTTCACCGGTTGATACGCAGTATTTT
-	TRBJ2-7	TRBV20-1	many	CSARSGPTYEQYF	TGCAGTGCTAGATCGGGTCCTACCTACGAGCAGTACTTC
TRBD1	TRBJ1-1	TRBV3-1	many	CASSQDRQGAFF	TGTGCCAGCAGCCAAGATAGACAGGGAGCTTTCTTT
-	TRBJ1-1	TRBV20-1	few	CSASTGYGTEAFF	TGCAGTGCTAGTACAGGGTATGGTACTGAAGCTTTCTTT
-	TRBJ2-3	TRBV29-1	few	CSVLIGGGTDTQYF	TGCAGCGTTCTCATTGGAGGGGGAACAGATACGCAGTATTTT
-	TRBJ1-1	TRBV13	-	CASISRRDLNTEAFF	TGTGCCAGCATAAGCAGGCGTGATTTGAACACTGAAGCTTTCTTT
TRBD1	TRBJ2-7	TRBV6-1	-	CASTTGTGGYEQYF	TGTGCCAGCACCACCGGGACAGGGGGCTACGAGCAGTACTTC
TRBD2	TRBJ2-1	TRBV30	many	CARRLAFEQFF	TGTGCCCGGAGACTAGCGTTTGAGCAGTTCTTC
-	TRBJ2-1	TRBV29-1	-	CSVRGGWDWVNEQFF	TGCAGCGTGAGGGGCGGCTGGGATTGGGTGAATGAGCAGTTCTTC
-	TRBJ2-1	TRBV20-1	few	CSAREGGGNEQFF	TGCAGTGCTAGGGAGGGAGGAGGCAATGAGCAGTTCTTC
TRBD1	TRBJ1-1	TRBV7-2	few	CASSSATGGPGETFF	TGTGCCAGCAGCAGCGCTACAGGGGGCCCAGGGGAGACTTTCTTT
-	TRBJ1-2	TRBV7-8	many	CASSSYSNYGYTF	TGTGCCAGCAGCTCTTACAGCAACTATGGCTACACCTTC
TRBD1	TRBJ1-6	TRBV27	few	CASSNRQGFDSPLHF	TGTGCCAGCAGCAACAGACAGGGGTTTGATTCACCCCTCCACTTT
TRBD1	TRBJ1-1	TRBV7-2	-	CASRRIQGANTEAFF	TGTGCCAGCAGAAGAATCCAGGGGGCGAACACTGAAGCTTTCTTT
-	TRBJ2-5	TRBV5-4	-	CASSLAGAETQYF	TGTGCCAGCAGCTTGGCGGGGGCAGAGACCCAGTACTTC
-	TRBJ1-5	TRBV7-2	-	CASSPTLGTNQPQHF	TGTGCCAGCAGCCCCACCCTTGGGACGAATCAGCCCCAGCATTTT
-	TRBJ1-5	TRBV19	-	CASKIWESNQPQHF	TGTGCCAGTAAGATTTGGGAAAGCAATCAGCCCCAGCATTTT
TRBD1	TRBJ2-7	TRBV29-1	many	CSVRAGTGVREQYF	TGCAGCGTTCGAGCCGGGACAGGAGTAAGAGAGCAGTACTTC
-	TRBJ2-1	TRBV12-3/TRBV12-4	few	CASSPSGNLLSYEQFF	TGTGCCAGCAGTCCCTCGGGAAATCTGCTCAGCTATGAGCAGTTCTTC
-	TRBJ1-2	TRBV6-6	-	CASSSKGGTNYGYTF	TGTGCCAGCAGTTCCAAGGGGGGGACTAACTATGGCTACACCTTC
-	TRBJ1-2	TRBV7-2	few	CASSILAGVEGYGYTF	TGTGCCAGCAGCATCTTAGCAGGGGTTGAGGGCTATGGCTACACCTTC
-	TRBJ2-1	TRBV12-3/TRBV12-4	many	CASSPPPLLVIRNNEQFF	TGTGCCAGCAGTCCACCCCCACTACTAGTTATCCGGAACAATGAGCAGTTCTTC
TRBD2	TRBJ2-3	TRBV5-1	-	CASSLQTSGTDTQYF	TGCGCCAGCAGCTTGCAGACTAGCGGCACAGATACGCAGTATTTT
-	TRBJ2-1	TRBV2	-	CASSGNFGDEQFF	TGTGCCAGCAGTGGGAATTTCGGGGATGAGCAGTTCTTC
TRBD1	TRBJ2-3	TRBV24-1	-	CATSDLRRGREDTQYF	TGTGCCACCAGTGATTTACGCAGGGGGCGCGAAGATACGCAGTATTTT